The source of this TCR beta chain is a study of blood T cells in healthy people across ages. PCR was performed a second time for about 6 to 12 cycles using a sample-barcoded 5' primer and a J-beta primer mix. Each cDNA molecule was tagged by a template-switch adaptor with 12 random nucleotides. One entry per CDR3 protein, called by TCRdb with MiXCR from the 5' RACE reads. Of 1.5 million to 2 million distinct CDR3 sequences in the sample, 28% were seen once. The TCR originated in a woman between 25 and 40 years old in good health. The specimen sequenced was blood.

CDR3 nucleotides: TGTGCCAGCAGCTCGGGATATACGCGGGTGCTGGTGTATGGCTACACCTTC. This translates into CASSSGYTRVLVYGYTF. The V call is TRBV5-6, the J call TRBJ1-2; no definite D call. The CDR3 loop spans 17 amino acids. The V end lost 3 bases, the J end lost 5 bases, and 23 bases lay between the germline ends. Germline CDR1 reads SGHDT; CDR2 reads YYEEEE.